One sample yielded the 16 T cell receptor beta chains listed below, sequenced in a study of cytomegalovirus exposure and HLA in healthy donors. PCR primers comprised 60 Vbeta and 13 Jbeta primers. Only in-frame clones appear in the TCRdb table, and some are missing; sequencing was by immunoSEQ multiplex PCR. This sample has about 150,000 clones; approximately 80% occur once, and the top ten carry around 3.7%. Sequencing was performed on PBMCs. These receptors all come from a male donor in good health and CMV-seronegative.

The genes are TRBV7-3 and TRBJ2-7; maybe TRBD1 (6 bases). V was clipped by 5 bases and J by 3 bases, with 14 bases between them. The CDR3 has 14 amino acids. Germline loops: CDR1 SGHTA, CDR2 FQGTGA. CDR3 residues: CASSPRTELYEQYF. The CDR3, as DNA: TGTGCCAGCAGCCCAAGGACAGAGCTCTACGAGCAGTACTTC.

This rearrangement joins TRBV5-6 to TRBJ2-7; no clear D gene. CDR3 length equals 17 residues. The V end was cut by 4 bases, the J end by 0 bases, with 20 bases between. CDR1 and CDR2 from the germline V gene are SGHDT and YYEEEE. CDR3 in DNA: TGTGCCAGCAGCCTGGGCCCCGAGCCTCACCTCTCCTACGAGCAGTACTTC. Encoded protein: CASSLGPEPHLSYEQYF.

This clone was seen more than once but under ten times. The chain couples TRBV7-6 to TRBJ1-1, with D perhaps matching TRBD1 (6 bases). The CDR3 spans 14 residues. Trimming shortened V by 0 bases and J by 4 bases, and 9 bases separated the two germline ends. Looked up from germline, CDR1 is SGHVS and CDR2 is FNYEAQ. CDR3 in amino acids: CASSLARGSTEAFF. CDR3 bases: TGTGCCAGCAGCTTAGCGAGGGGGTCCACTGAAGCTTTCTTT.

This clone was seen more than once but under ten times. This rearrangement joins TRBV5-1 to TRBJ2-7, with D possibly TRBD1 on 5 matching bases. The V gene's germline CDR1 is SGHRS and CDR2 YFSETQ. V was trimmed by 0 bases and J by 1 base, leaving 11 bases between them. The CDR3 totals 15 residues. The CDR3 sequence is CASSLEAGNSYEQYF. The CDR3 coding sequence is TGCGCCAGCAGCTTGGAGGCAGGGAATTCCTACGAGCAGTACTTC.

This clone was detected only a few times. The chain couples TRBV10-2 to TRBJ1-1; TRBD1 aligns across 7 bases. Germline values: CDR1 WSHSY, CDR2 SAAADI. This CDR3 region has 15 residues. V lost 3 bases and J lost 4; bases outside the gene matches: 8. The CDR3 DNA follows: TGCGCCAGCAGTGACAGGGGGGCAATGAGCACTGAAGCTTTCTTT. Its translation: CASSDRGAMSTEAFF.

The V call is TRBV10-1, the J call TRBJ1-5, with 7 bases aligning to TRBD1. Trimming at V came to 10 bases and at J to 4 bases, leaving 13 bases not matched to a gene. The CDR3 is 15 residues long. Germline V gene sequence: CDR1 WNHNN, CDR2 SYGVQD (reference sequence). In nucleotides, the CDR3 is TGCGCCACAGAGGACAGGCCCGATCAGAATCAGCCCCAGCATTTT. This encodes CATEDRPDQNQPQHF.

This clone was observed once. This chain joins TRBV7-9 and TRBJ2-7, with TRBD2 as a possible D gene (6 bases). V lost 1 base to trimming and J lost 4 bases, with 14 bases between them. The CDR3 is made up of 15 amino acids. CDR1 SEHNR and CDR2 FQNEAQ come from the germline V gene (reference sequence). The CDR3 loop reads CASSLGTISFYEQYF. The CDR3 nucleotides are TGTGCCAGCAGCTTAGGGACTATCAGTTTTTACGAGCAGTACTTC. Combining the CDR3 with reference TRBV7-9 and TRBJ2-7 gives the whole variable domain DTGVSQNPRHKITKRGQNVTFRCDPISEHNRLYWYRQTLGQGPEFLTYFQNEAQLEKSRLLSDRFSAERPKGSFSTLEIQRTEQGDSAMYLCASSLGTISFYEQYFGPGTRLTVT.

This clone has a handful of counts. The genes are TRBV5-1 and TRBJ2-7; D is ambiguous. This CDR3 is built from 14 residues. The V end was cut by 0 bases, the J end by 2 bases, with 9 bases between. CDR1 and CDR2 from the germline V gene are SGHRS and YFSETQ. The CDR3, as DNA: TGCGCCAGCAGCTTGGGAGGCAGTACCTACGAGCAGTACTTC. Translated: CASSLGGSTYEQYF.

This clone was seen just once. The chain links TRBV2 to TRBJ2-1, with TRBD2 identical over 11 bases. V shed 2 bases, J shed 4 bases, and the junction held 10 bases outside the gene matches. Germline CDR1 reads SNHLY; CDR2 reads FYNNEI. The CDR3 totals 18 residues. In DNA, the CDR3 is TGTGCCAGCAGTGAAATATTGACTAGCGGGGTCCCTTACAATGAGCAGTTCTTC. Its translation is CASSEILTSGVPYNEQFF.

The genes are TRBV10-2 and TRBJ2-3, with TRBD2 matching over 10 bases. Trimming at V came to 2 bases and at J to 4 bases, leaving 9 bases not matched to a gene. Germline V CDR1 and CDR2: WSHSY, SAAADI. The CDR3 has 17 amino acids. The CDR3 here is CASSEPKRGGRSDTQYF. CDR3 sequence (DNA): TGCGCCAGCAGTGAGCCTAAGCGGGGGGGCAGGTCAGATACGCAGTATTTT.

This clone has a handful of counts. The gene calls are TRBV6-1 and TRBJ2-4; 7 nucleotides align to TRBD2. Germline V gives CDR1 MNHNS, CDR2 SASEGT. This CDR3 is built from 14 residues. V lost 7 bases to trimming and J lost 6 bases; unmatched junction nucleotides: 9. CDR3 amino acids: CASNVVSGGNIQYF. The CDR3 nucleotides are TGTGCCAGCAACGTTGTATCGGGGGGAAACATTCAGTACTTC.

The chain has TRBV19 and TRBJ2-2; no firm D call. The CDR3 runs to 13 residues. Trimming took 1 base from V and 4 from J, leaving 4 bases between them. Per germline, CDR1 LNHDA and CDR2 SQIVND (reference sequence). The CDR3 region has the DNA TGTGCCAGTAGTATAGTCGGCACCGGGGAGCTGTTTTTT. Translated, it gives CASSIVGTGELFF.

The CDR3 bases are TGTGCCAGCAGTGAAACAGGGGCCACTAATCAGCCCCAGCATTTT. This translates into CASSETGATNQPQHF. The genes are TRBV6-1 and TRBJ1-5; TRBD1 matches at 7 bases. J was trimmed by 4 bases and V by 2 bases; bases with no gene match: 5. Germline CDR1 is MNHNS and CDR2 is SASEGT. The CDR3 is 15 residues long.

Turning to this clone: Sequence at one end of the junction differs from germline and may be a read error. The gene calls are TRBV7-9 and TRBJ1-2; D gene unclear. This CDR3 region has 15 residues. Per germline, CDR1 SEHNR and CDR2 FQNEAQ (reference sequence). The CDR3 bases are TGTTCCAGCAGCTCTGACTTGCCCGGGGACTATGGCTACACCTTC. It encodes CSSSSDLPGDYGYTF.

J is TRBJ2-5 and V is TRBV4-1, with TRBD2 matching 12 bases. The assigned J gene may be wrong: the sequence end matches TRBJ2-7 better. CDR3 size: 16 residues. From germline, CDR1 is MGHRA and CDR2 YSYEKL. Written as DNA, the CDR3 is TGCGCCAGCAGCCAACCACTAGCGGGGGGCTCCTACGAGCAGTACTTC. Translating gives CASSQPLAGGSYEQYF.

The chain is built from TRBV5-4 and TRBJ1-1; tentatively, D is TRBD1 (5 bases). Germline CDR1 SGHNT, CDR2 YYREEE (reference sequence). With 4 bases removed from V and 3 bases from J, the gap between germline ends came to 19 bases. The CDR3 is 16 amino acids. The CDR3: CASSLASGRRDTEAFF. The CDR3 nucleotides read TGTGCCAGCAGCCTTGCCTCGGGACGGAGGGACACTGAAGCTTTCTTT.